This TCR beta chain stems from a study of T cells expressing NK-cell markers. Broader study findings: As a fraction of CD8+ T cells, dominant NKG2C+ clonotypes reached roughly 1.0-7.5% in six donors.

TCRdb re-called the 5' RACE reads; one entry per CDR3 protein, DNA not given. Its clone listing holds some 110,000 distinct CDR3 sequences. Turning to this clonotype: Its target is not known.

The CDR3 extends over 15 amino acids. CDR1 is SGHTA and CDR2 is FQGTGA in the germline V gene. This chain connects TRBV7-3 to TRBJ2-1; the D call from TCRdb, TRBD2, cannot be confirmed without DNA. The receptor's source is a woman between 18 and 75 years old in good health. Input material: blood T cells: a sorted CD56 or NKG2C T cell subset, CD4+ or CD8+ T cells, or bulk PBMC T cells (not recorded which). CDR3 sequence reads: CASSSGGASYNEQFF.